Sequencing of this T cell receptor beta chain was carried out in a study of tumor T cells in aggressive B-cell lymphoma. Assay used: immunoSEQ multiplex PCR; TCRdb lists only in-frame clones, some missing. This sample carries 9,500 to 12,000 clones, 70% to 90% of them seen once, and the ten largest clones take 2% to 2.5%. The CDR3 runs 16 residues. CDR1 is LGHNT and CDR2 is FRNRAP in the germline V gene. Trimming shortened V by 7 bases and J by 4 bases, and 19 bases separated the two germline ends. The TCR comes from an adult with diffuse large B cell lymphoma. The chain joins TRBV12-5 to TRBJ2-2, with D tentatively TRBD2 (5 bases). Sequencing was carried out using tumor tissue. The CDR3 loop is CASAPADFFLTGELFF. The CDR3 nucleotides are TGTGCTAGTGCCCCGGCGGACTTCTTTCTCACCGGGGAGCTGTTTTTT.